A single sample gave rise to the 4 T cell receptor beta chains below, sequenced in a study of blood T cell repertoires in COVID-19. Profiled with immunoSEQ multiplex PCR; TCRdb holds only in-frame clones, not every one. The sample has some 400,000 clones, about 87% seen once; the top ten hold under 3%. The sample was peripheral blood. These TCRs come from a woman aged 55-69 years with COVID-19, enrolled during active disease.

This clone occurred many times. The chain recombines TRBV5-1 with TRBJ1-2, with 7 bases aligning to TRBD1. Germline-derived CDR1 and CDR2 are SGHRS and YFSETQ. The junction had 7 bases not matched to a gene; V was cut back by 4 bases and J by 10 bases. The CDR3 has 12 amino acids. CDR3 loop: CASSTGQEIYTF. The CDR3 coding sequence is TGCGCCAGCAGCACTGGACAGGAGATCTACACCTTC.

The chain recombines TRBV6-5 with TRBJ1-2; D is unclear. Trimming shortened V by 10 bases and J by 5 bases, and 11 bases separated the two germline ends. Germline V gene data show CDR1 as MNHEY and CDR2 as SVGAGI. This CDR3 is built from 11 residues. CDR3 amino acids: CATRRGYGYTF. The CDR3 DNA reads as TGTGCCACCCGGCGGGGATATGGCTACACCTTC.

This chain connects TRBV3-1 (or the pseudogene TRBV3-2) to TRBJ2-7, with D perhaps TRBD2 (5 bases). CDR1 and CDR2 from the germline V gene are LGHDT and YNNKEL (reference sequence). The CDR3 consists of 14 residues. The ends were cut back, 3 bases at V and 0 bases at J, with 9 bases in the middle. CDR3 coding DNA: TGTGCCAGCAGCCAGCAAGGGAGCTCCTACGAGCAGTACTTC. The encoded protein is CASSQQGSSYEQYF.

This sequence joins TRBV6-5 and TRBJ1-6; 7 bases match TRBD1. The germline V gene encodes CDR1 MNHEY and CDR2 SVGAGI. This CDR3 comprises 16 residues. The J segment lost 7 bases and the V segment lost 0 bases, leaving 6 bases of the junction unmatched. CDR3 amino acids: CASSYSRQGANSPLHF. CDR3 DNA: TGTGCCAGCAGTTACTCGAGACAGGGTGCGAATTCACCCCTCCACTTT.